This T cell receptor beta chain is drawn from a study of cytomegalovirus exposure and HLA in healthy donors. Study observations and caveats: Most CMV-associated TCR beta chains were later found to appear HLA-restricted.

PCR amplification relied on 60 Vbeta primers (plus 13 Jbeta primers). Assay used: immunoSEQ multiplex PCR; TCRdb lists only in-frame clones, some missing. Of about 160,000 clones detected, roughly two thirds appear once; the ten largest clones hold more than 2.5%. This CDR3 spans 13 amino acids. Trimming cost V 4 bases and J 4 bases; bases outside gene matches: 3. Germline V lookup: CDR1 SGHRS, CDR2 YFSETQ. As regards this clone: Its antigen is not known.

The rearrangement joins TRBV5-1 to TRBJ2-5; 8 bases are shared with TRBD2. The receptor was derived from a woman aged 30 to 39 in good health and CMV-seronegative. The material sequenced was PBMCs. The CDR3 is CASSPGGPETQYF. CDR3 nucleotides: TGCGCCAGCAGCCCGGGGGGGCCAGAGACCCAGTACTTC.